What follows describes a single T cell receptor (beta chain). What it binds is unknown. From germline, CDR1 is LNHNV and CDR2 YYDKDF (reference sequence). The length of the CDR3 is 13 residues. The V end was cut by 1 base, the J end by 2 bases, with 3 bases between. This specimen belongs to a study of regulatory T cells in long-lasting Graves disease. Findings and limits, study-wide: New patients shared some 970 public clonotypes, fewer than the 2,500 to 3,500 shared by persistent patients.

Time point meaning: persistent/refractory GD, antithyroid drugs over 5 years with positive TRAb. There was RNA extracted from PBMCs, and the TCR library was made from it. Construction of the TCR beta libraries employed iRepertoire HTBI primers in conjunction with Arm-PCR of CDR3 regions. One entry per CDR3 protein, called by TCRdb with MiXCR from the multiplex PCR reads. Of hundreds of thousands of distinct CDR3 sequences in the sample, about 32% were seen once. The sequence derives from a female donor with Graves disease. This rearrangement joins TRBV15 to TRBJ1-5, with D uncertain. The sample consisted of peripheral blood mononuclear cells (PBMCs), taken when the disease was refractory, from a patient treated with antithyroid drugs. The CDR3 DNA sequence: TGTGCCACCAGCAGAGTAGGCAATCAGCCCCAGCATTTT. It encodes CATSRVGNQPQHF.